This record covers a single TCR beta chain. Data came from immunoSEQ multiplex PCR; TCRdb stores just in-frame clones and leaves some out. The sample holds around 450,000 clones, approximately 92% seen once. V shed 0 bases and J shed 2 bases, with 14 bases lying between them. This CDR3 is 16 amino acids long. CDR1 and CDR2 from the germline V gene are SNHLY and FYNNEI. Specified treatment: about 20 received Ad26.COV2.S at low or high dose, single or two shots; about 5 received placebo; per-sample allocation not given. Specimens were obtained on day 63 following the first vaccine or placebo injection. The sample belongs to a study of Ad26.COV2.S vaccination and SARS-CoV-2 variants.

The source material was peripheral blood, sampled in a trial of Ad26.COV2.S vaccine versus placebo. V is TRBV2 and J is TRBJ2-7, with D unclear. This clonotype originated in a person between 18 and 60 years old who received the Ad26.COV2.S COVID-19 vaccine or a placebo. The CDR3 DNA reads as TGTGCCAGCAGTGAAGCGCCGAAAGATTCCGCCTACGAGCAGTACGTC. Translating gives CASSEAPKDSAYEQYV.